Following are 10 T cell receptor beta chains from one sample sequenced in a study of T cell responses to AZD1222 COVID-19 vaccine. TCRdb's table, derived via immunoSEQ multiplex PCR, lists solely in-frame clones and lacks some. The sample records 100,000 to 150,000 clones, 70% to 90% being singletons. Sequencing used peripheral blood, obtained on day 0 of AZD1222 vaccination. The origin of the receptors is an adult in good health.

The chain recombines TRBV9 with TRBJ2-7, with 7 bases aligning to TRBD1. The germline V gene encodes CDR1 SGDLS and CDR2 YYNGEE. The CDR3 has 15 residues. The J segment lost 3 bases and the V segment lost 0 bases, leaving 6 bases of the junction unmatched. CDR3 residues: CASSVETGLIYEQYF. CDR3 sequence (DNA): TGTGCCAGCAGCGTAGAGACAGGGCTCATCTACGAGCAGTACTTC.

This clone was recorded a few times. The CDR3 DNA sequence: TGCGCCAGCATCTTAGGACAGGCGAACACCGGGGAGCTGTTTTTT. As protein: CASILGQANTGELFF. The chain carries TRBV5-1 and TRBJ2-2, with TRBD1 identical over 7 bases. This CDR3 has 15 amino acids. The junction had 5 bases not matched to a gene; V was cut back by 6 bases and J by 0 bases. Germline lookup yields CDR1 SGHRS and CDR2 YFSETQ.

CDR3 sequence reads: CASSFSDREGQPQHF. DNA for the CDR3: TGTGCCAGCAGCTTCTCGGACAGGGAGGGTCAGCCCCAGCATTTT. V gene TRBV7-9 combines with J gene TRBJ1-5; 8 nucleotides line up with TRBD1. The V segment lost 3 bases and the J segment 6 bases; nucleotides outside the gene matches: 7. The V gene's germline CDR1 is SEHNR and CDR2 FQNEAQ (reference sequence). This CDR3 comprises 15 residues.

The V call is TRBV12-5, the J call TRBJ1-1, with 8 bases that match TRBD1. Per germline, CDR1 LGHNT and CDR2 FRNRAP. The CDR3 spans 12 residues. V lost 5 bases and J lost 7; bases outside the gene matches: 3. The CDR3 reads CASGLGQGEAFF. CDR3 nucleotide sequence: TGTGCTAGTGGTCTCGGACAGGGTGAAGCTTTCTTT.

The chain carries TRBV7-9 and TRBJ1-1; D is uncertain. V dropped 3 bases and J dropped 6 bases, with 11 bases sitting between them. Germline CDR1 reads SEHNR; CDR2 reads FQNEAQ (reference sequence). The CDR3 is 13 residues long. CDR3 loop: CASSFLGGAEAFF. CDR3 bases: TGTGCCAGCAGCTTTTTAGGAGGTGCTGAAGCTTTCTTT.

The chain couples TRBV5-1 to TRBJ2-2; 10 bases are a match to TRBD2. This CDR3 comprises 16 residues. The junction had 5 bases not matched to a gene; V was cut back by 0 bases and J by 6 bases. CDR1 is SGHRS and CDR2 is YFSETQ in the germline V gene. CDR3 sequence: CASSLVGLAGAGELFF. The DNA for the CDR3 is TGCGCCAGCAGCTTGGTCGGGCTAGCGGGAGCCGGGGAGCTGTTTTTT. Looking up the rest from reference TRBV5-1 and TRBJ2-2 gives the full variable domain: KAGVTQTPRYLIKTRGQQVTLSCSPISGHRSVSWYQQTPGQGLQFLFEYFSETQRNKGNFPGRFSGRQFSNSRSEMNVSTLELGDSALYLCASSLVGLAGAGELFFGEGSRLTVL.

V usage is TRBV9 and J usage is TRBJ2-1; D possibly uses TRBD1 or TRBD2 (5 bases each). CDR1 is SGDLS, CDR2 YYNGEE, per germline. This CDR3 is built from 18 residues. With 3 bases removed from V and 0 bases from J, the gap between germline ends came to 19 bases. CDR3 in DNA: TGTGCCAGCAGCGCGGATAAACTGAGGGGAAGCTCCTACAATGAGCAGTTCTTC. This gives the protein CASSADKLRGSSYNEQFF.

The chain has TRBV10-1 and TRBJ2-7, with 12 bases aligning to TRBD2. Germline V CDR1 and CDR2: WNHNN, SYGVQD (reference sequence). V was pared by 7 bases and J by 2 bases, with 3 bases of the junction left unmatched. CDR3 length: 14 residues. The CDR3 reads CASTLAGGPYEQYF. Here the CDR3 DNA reads TGCGCCAGCACTCTAGCGGGAGGGCCCTACGAGCAGTACTTC.

V and J are TRBV15 and TRBJ2-3; 11 nucleotides align to TRBD1. The CDR3 is made up of 18 amino acids. Germline V gene sequence: CDR1 LNHNV, CDR2 YYDKDF (reference sequence). With 8 bases clipped from V and 0 bases from J, the junction kept 13 bases outside the gene matches. Here the CDR3 reads CATAGTGGASPSTDTQYF. The CDR3 DNA sequence: TGTGCCACCGCAGGGACAGGGGGTGCCTCCCCTAGCACAGATACGCAGTATTTT.

This clone showed up just once. The chain couples TRBV11-3 to TRBJ2-2; TRBD1 matches 7 bases. Trimming at V came to 3 bases and at J to 4 bases, leaving 2 bases not matched to a gene. Per the germline V gene, CDR1 is SGHNT and CDR2 is YENEEA. The CDR3 covers 14 residues. The CDR3 region has the DNA TGTGCCAGCAGCTTGAGGACAGGCACCGGGGAGCTGTTTTTT. Its translation: CASSLRTGTGELFF.